The 20 T cell receptor beta chains listed next were all sequenced from one sample in a study of regulatory T cells in long-lasting Graves disease (dated by TCRdb to the early 2020s). Receptor amplification or capture employed multiplex PCR. Data came from an Illumina HiSeq 4000. CDR3 regions were amplified by Arm-PCR with iRepertoire HTBI primers to construct TCR beta libraries. The raw public reads went through TCRdb reprocessing: fastp at Q25, MiXCR clone calling, in-frame beta chains kept. Rows matching on CDR3 protein sequence are summarized as one entry with the most common DNA and genes. The sample has about 470,000 distinct CDR3 sequences on record, around 14% of them singletons. The top ten clones comprise roughly 17% of the sample. In light of the paper, this sample's time point label describes: newly diagnosed GD, antithyroid drugs for less than 3 months. For both TCR sequencing and RNA sequencing, RNA was extracted from PBMCs in TRIzol.

These data also featured in a second study, about T cells in Graves' hyperthyroidism and ophthalmopathy.

The sequencing used peripheral blood mononuclear cells (PBMCs), collected at new diagnosis, from a patient treated with antithyroid drugs. The receptors stem from a woman aged 25 to 39 with Graves disease. Donor details come from another sample of the same person, matched by shared clones.

This clonotype was counted many times. The chain uses TRBV2 and TRBJ1-5, with 8 bases fitting TRBD1. J was trimmed by 6 bases and V by 6 bases; bases with no gene match: 1. CDR3 length: 12 amino acids. Looked up from germline, CDR1 is SNHLY and CDR2 is FYNNEI. This CDR3 is CASRDRVQPQHF. Here the CDR3 DNA reads TGTGCCAGCAGGGACAGGGTTCAGCCCCAGCATTTT.

This clonotype has at least ten counts. This chain joins TRBV4-2 and TRBJ2-7; 8 bases match TRBD2. The CDR3 sequence is 20 residues long. Germline loops: CDR1 LGHNA, CDR2 YNFKEQ. V lost 0 bases, J lost 1 base, and 17 bases stayed unmatched. The CDR3 loop reads CASSQDRGRIGGGSSYEQYF. In nucleotides, the CDR3 is TGTGCCAGCAGCCAAGATCGGGGCCGAATCGGGGGGGGCTCATCCTACGAGCAGTACTTC.

This clonotype was observed a few times. The germline gene is not matched at one end of the junction; a read error may be the cause. The gene calls are TRBV4-1 and TRBJ1-5, with 7 bases lining up with TRBD1. The CDR3 length is 14 residues. The germline V gene encodes CDR1 MGHRA and CDR2 YSYEKL. CDR3 sequence (DNA): TGTGCCAGCAGCCAAGACAGGGACAATCAGCCCCAGCATTTT. It yields the protein CASSQDRDNQPQHF.

Ten or more counts support this clonotype. The rearrangement links TRBV7-8 to TRBJ1-1; the D gene is possibly TRBD1 (6 bases). This CDR3 region has 15 residues. Trimming took off 7 bases at V and 0 bases at J, with 15 bases between the two ends. Per germline, CDR1 SGHVS and CDR2 FQNEAQ. CDR3 sequence reads: CASTKRTVLNTEAFF. The CDR3, as DNA: TGTGCCAGCACCAAAAGGACAGTGCTGAACACTGAAGCTTTCTTT. Complete variable domain (other parts from reference TRBV7-8 and TRBJ1-1): GAGVSQSPRYKVAKRGQDVALRCDPISGHVSLFWYQQALGQGPEFLTYFQNEAQLDKSGLPSDRFFAERPEGSVSTLKIQRTQQEDSAVYLCASTKRTVLNTEAFFGQGTRLTVV.

This clonotype was picked up many times. The rearrangement joins TRBV27 to TRBJ2-7; no firm D call. The ends were cut back, 4 bases at V and 0 bases at J, with 13 bases in the middle. Germline CDR1 reads MNHEY; CDR2 reads SMNVEV (reference sequence). The CDR3 spans 15 residues. The CDR3 region is CASSSLTSHSYEQYF. CDR3 DNA sequence: TGTGCCAGCAGTTCCCTAACATCCCACTCCTACGAGCAGTACTTC.

This clonotype was counted between two and nine times. The V and J genes are TRBV19 and TRBJ1-4; D is unclear. The CDR3 consists of 13 residues. V was trimmed by 8 bases and J by 8 bases, leaving 15 bases between them. Germline CDR1 and CDR2: LNHDA and SQIVND (reference sequence). CDR3 nucleotide sequence: TGTGCCAGTTGTGGGCAGCTTGCAGAAAAACTGTTTTTT. It is translated as CASCGQLAEKLFF.

This clonotype was observed at least ten times. This chain uses TRBV7-9 with TRBJ2-5; either TRBD1 or TRBD2 may fit D (5 bases each). This CDR3 region has 13 residues. Trimming left V 5 bases short and J 8 bases short, with 15 bases between. Germline V gene data show CDR1 as SEHNR and CDR2 as FQNEAQ (reference sequence). CDR3 sequence: CASSLGTVGTQYF. CDR3 nucleotide sequence: TGTGCCAGCAGCCTAGGGACGGTTGGAACCCAGTACTTC.

This clonotype was observed many times. The CDR3 DNA reads as TGCGCCAGCACCCTGAGAGAGGGGGGTATCTACGAGCAGTACTTC. It codes for CASTLREGGIYEQYF. V usage is TRBV10-1 and J usage is TRBJ2-7; D tentatively fits TRBD1 or TRBD2 (6 bases each). Between the trimmed V and J ends, which lost 7 bases and 3 bases, there was a span of 19 bases. This CDR3 has 15 residues. The germline V gene encodes CDR1 WNHNN and CDR2 SYGVQD (reference sequence).

This clonotype was recorded many times. The chain links TRBV20-1 to TRBJ2-3, with D possibly being TRBD1 or TRBD2 (5 bases each). There are 15 residues in the CDR3. Per the germline V gene, CDR1 is DFQATT and CDR2 is SNEGSKA (reference sequence). V was clipped by 6 bases and J by 1 base, with 17 bases between them. The CDR3, as DNA: TGCAGTGCCCCGCCCCGGGGCAGGGGCACAGATACGCAGTATTTT. Encoded protein: CSAPPRGRGTDTQYF.

The V gene is TRBV27, the J gene TRBJ2-1; D could derive from TRBD1 or TRBD2 (5 bases each). V lost 6 bases and J lost 7, with 7 bases in between. The CDR3 has 11 amino acids. Germline V gene data show CDR1 as MNHEY and CDR2 as SMNVEV (reference sequence). The CDR3 nucleotides are TGTGCCAGCAGGGGACCAAATGAGCAGTTCTTC. Translation gives CASRGPNEQFF.

A few counts support this clonotype. J is TRBJ2-2 and V is TRBV5-4, with TRBD1 matching 11 bases. Germline CDR1 reads SGHNT; CDR2 reads YYREEE (reference sequence). Trimming at V came to 4 bases and at J to 4 bases, leaving 6 bases not matched to a gene. The CDR3 covers 16 residues. The CDR3: CASSPGQGAITGELFF. In nucleotides, the CDR3 is TGTGCCAGCAGCCCAGGACAGGGGGCGATCACCGGGGAGCTGTTTTTT.

This clonotype appeared many times. The rearrangement joins TRBV12-3 or TRBV12-4 to TRBJ1-2; TRBD1 is a possible D gene (5 bases). CDR3 length: 13 amino acids. Trimming removed 6 bases at V and 1 base at J, with 9 bases between. CDR3 amino acids: CASSLGHNYGYTF. CDR3 sequence (DNA): TGTGCCAGCAGCCTGGGGCATAACTATGGCTACACCTTC.

This clonotype has ten or more counts. The chain uses TRBV7-6 and TRBJ2-1, with 7 bases that match TRBD2. Germline values: CDR1 SGHVS, CDR2 FNYEAQ. V dropped 1 base and J dropped 9; count of bases not matched to a gene: 9. CDR3 length: 15 amino acids. Here the CDR3 reads CASSLGLAPPSEQFF. The CDR3 bases are TGTGCCAGCAGCTTAGGACTAGCCCCCCCCAGTGAGCAGTTCTTC.

In its sample, this clonotype was seen many times. The CDR3 nucleotides read TGTGCCAGCAGCACCCGGACTAGGTGGGGGTATATCACCGGGGAGCTGTTTTTT. Its translation is CASSTRTRWGYITGELFF. This chain connects TRBV11-3 to TRBJ2-2; 7 nucleotides line up with TRBD2. The ends lost 5 bases at V and 4 bases at J; junction bases unmatched: 16. The length of the CDR3 is 18 residues. Per the germline V gene, CDR1 is SGHNT and CDR2 is YENEEA.

This clonotype has a handful of counts. The chain has TRBV25-1 and TRBJ2-3; 9 nucleotides line up with TRBD2. In germline, CDR1 is MGHDK, CDR2 SYGVNS. V was pared by 5 bases and J by 3 bases, with 9 bases of the junction left unmatched. CDR3 length: 16 residues. CDR3 in DNA: TGTGCCAGCAGTTACGGGGTAGCGGGAGTGACAGATACGCAGTATTTT. Protein sequence: CASSYGVAGVTDTQYF.

On this clonotype: This may arise from a read error, as a much more abundant clone is one base away. V and J are TRBV6-2 or TRBV6-3 and TRBJ1-5, with D maybe TRBD1 (6 bases). This CDR3 spans 14 amino acids. The germline V and J ends were trimmed by 7 bases and 7 bases, with 17 bases remaining between them. Germline CDR1 MNHEY, CDR2 SVGEGT. CDR3 in DNA: TGTGCCAGCAACCACAGGGTTGCAAACCAGCCCCAGCATTTT. Translation: CASNHRVANQPQHF.

This chain uses TRBV6-1 with TRBJ1-2; D is uncertain. V lost 6 bases and J 1 base, leaving 6 bases between the germline ends. Per germline, CDR1 MNHNS and CDR2 SASEGT. CDR3 size: 12 residues. The DNA of the CDR3 is TGTGCCAGCAGCCAATATAACTATGGCTACACCTTC. Translation gives CASSQYNYGYTF.

This clonotype was recorded a few times. The chain employs TRBV9 and TRBJ2-7, with D possibly being TRBD1 (6 bases). Germline CDR1 SGDLS, CDR2 YYNGEE. Trimming took 4 bases from V and 5 from J, leaving 13 bases between them. The CDR3 has 13 amino acids. The CDR3 nucleotides read TGTGCCAGCAGCCAAGGGGCAGGGGACGAGCAGTACTTC. The encoded protein is CASSQGAGDEQYF.

V and J are TRBV24-1 and TRBJ2-5; D is unresolved. The V and J ends lost 5 bases and 4 bases respectively, with 10 bases between them. CDR1 is KGHDR, CDR2 SFDVKD, per germline. The CDR3 is 13 amino acids. The CDR3 DNA follows: TGTGCCACCAGTGGAGCACGGATAGAGACCCAGTACTTC. It yields the protein CATSGARIETQYF.

The sample holds many counts of this clonotype. This chain links TRBV5-1 with TRBJ1-4, with TRBD1 as a possible D gene (6 bases). The CDR3 runs to 14 residues. The germline CDR1 and CDR2 sequences are SGHRS and YFSETQ. V was clipped by 2 bases and J by 7 bases, with 12 bases between them. The CDR3 bases are TGCGCCAGCAGCTTCAGGGAAGGGGGTGAAAAACTGTTTTTT. It yields the protein CASSFREGGEKLFF.